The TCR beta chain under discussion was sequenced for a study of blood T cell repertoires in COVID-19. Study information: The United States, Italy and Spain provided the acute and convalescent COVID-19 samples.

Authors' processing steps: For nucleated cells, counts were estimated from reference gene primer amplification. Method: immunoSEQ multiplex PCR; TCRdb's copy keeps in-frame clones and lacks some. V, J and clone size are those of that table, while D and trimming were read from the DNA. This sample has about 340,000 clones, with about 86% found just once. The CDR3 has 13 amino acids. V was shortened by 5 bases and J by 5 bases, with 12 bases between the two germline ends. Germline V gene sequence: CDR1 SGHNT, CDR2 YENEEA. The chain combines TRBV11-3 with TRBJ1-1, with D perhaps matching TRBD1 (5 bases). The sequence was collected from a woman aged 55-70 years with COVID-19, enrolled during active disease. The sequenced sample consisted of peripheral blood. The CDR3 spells CASSTGSRTEAFF. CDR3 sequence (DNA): TGTGCCAGCAGCACAGGAAGTCGGACTGAAGCTTTCTTT.